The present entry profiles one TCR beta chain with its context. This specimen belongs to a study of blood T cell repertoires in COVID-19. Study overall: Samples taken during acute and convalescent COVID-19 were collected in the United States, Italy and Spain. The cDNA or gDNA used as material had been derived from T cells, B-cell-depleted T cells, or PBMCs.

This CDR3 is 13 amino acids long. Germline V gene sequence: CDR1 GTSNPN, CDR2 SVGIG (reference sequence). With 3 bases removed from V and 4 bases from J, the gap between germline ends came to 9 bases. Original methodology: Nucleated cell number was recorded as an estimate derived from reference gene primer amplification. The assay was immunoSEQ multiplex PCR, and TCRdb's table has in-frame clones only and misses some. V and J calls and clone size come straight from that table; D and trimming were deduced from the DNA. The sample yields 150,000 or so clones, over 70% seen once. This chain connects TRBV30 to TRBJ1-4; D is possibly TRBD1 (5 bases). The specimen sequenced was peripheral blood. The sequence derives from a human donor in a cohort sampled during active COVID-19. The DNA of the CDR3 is TGTGCCTGGAGCTCGGGACTTAATGAAAAACTGTTTTTT. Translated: CAWSSGLNEKLFF.